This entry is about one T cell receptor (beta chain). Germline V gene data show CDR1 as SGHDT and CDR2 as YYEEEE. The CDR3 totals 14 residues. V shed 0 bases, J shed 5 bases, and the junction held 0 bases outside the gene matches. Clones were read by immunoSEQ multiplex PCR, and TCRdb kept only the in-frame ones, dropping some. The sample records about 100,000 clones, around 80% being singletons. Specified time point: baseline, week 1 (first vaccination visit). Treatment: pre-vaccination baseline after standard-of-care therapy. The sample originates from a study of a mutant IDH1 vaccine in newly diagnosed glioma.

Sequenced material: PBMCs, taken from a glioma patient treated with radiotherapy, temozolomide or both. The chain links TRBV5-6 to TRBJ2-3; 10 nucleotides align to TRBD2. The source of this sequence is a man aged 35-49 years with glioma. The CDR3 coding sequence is TGTGCCAGCAGCTTGGGACTAGCGGGAGATACGCAGTATTTT. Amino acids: CASSLGLAGDTQYF.